This T cell receptor (beta chain) stems from a study of technical replicates of blood from a few donors. Generated by immunoSEQ multiplex PCR, the TCRdb table keeps only in-frame clones and is missing some. The sample contains 76,000 or so clones, 80% to 90% of which appear only once. Germline V lookup: CDR1 SNHLY, CDR2 FYNNEI. V was trimmed by 2 bases and J by 3 bases, leaving 11 bases between them. The CDR3 runs to 14 residues. V usage is TRBV2 and J usage is TRBJ2-7; weak D call: TRBD1 (6 bases). The source material was PBMCs. This TCR was recovered from a human donor in good health. Some clones in this sample may be carry-over from other donors' samples. The CDR3: CASSEQGLLYEQYF. CDR3 sequence (DNA): TGTGCCAGCAGTGAACAGGGGCTCCTCTACGAGCAGTACTTC.